Presented here are 27 T cell receptor beta chains from one specimen sequenced in a study of T-cell memory formation after mild COVID-19. TCRdb reanalysed the 5' RACE reads using MiXCR and keeps one entry per CDR3 protein. The repertoire consists of about 440,000 distinct CDR3 sequences, with approximately 20% occurring once and the leading ten covering approximately 8.1%. Material for sequencing was PBMCs or a T cell subset sorted from them (not recorded which). The receptors were gathered from an adult woman who had mild COVID-19 (a few samples of this study predate the infection). Cell type and time point are not known.

The rearrangement joins TRBV24-1 to TRBJ2-2; 14 bases fit TRBD2. CDR1 and CDR2 from the germline V gene are KGHDR and SFDVKD. With V trimmed by 7 bases and J by 4 bases, 1 base remained unmatched. The CDR3 length is 15 residues. This CDR3 reads CATSGLAGGTGELFF. CDR3 nucleotides: TGTGCCACCAGCGGACTAGCGGGAGGCACCGGGGAGCTGTTTTTT.

In its sample, this clonotype was seen a few times. V is TRBV7-9 and J is TRBJ2-7; TRBD1 matches 9 bases. V lost 3 bases to trimming and J lost 0 bases; unmatched junction nucleotides: 6. The CDR3 covers 16 residues. CDR1 is SEHNR, CDR2 FQNEAQ, per germline (reference sequence). CDR3 region: CASSLNRGRLSYEQYF. CDR3 DNA sequence: TGTGCCAGCAGCTTGAACAGGGGGCGTCTCTCCTACGAGCAGTACTTC.

The V gene is TRBV20-1, the J gene TRBJ1-1; no reliable D call. The CDR3 is 13 amino acids. Looked up from germline, CDR1 is DFQATT and CDR2 is SNEGSKA (reference sequence). V lost 3 bases to trimming and J lost 5 bases, with 13 bases between them. CDR3 region: CSARVGIGTEAFF. CDR3 nucleotides: TGCAGTGCTAGGGTCGGAATCGGGACTGAAGCTTTCTTT.

The gene calls are TRBV27 and TRBJ2-3, with 10 bases that match TRBD2. The length of the CDR3 is 17 residues. J lost 4 bases, V lost 5 bases, and 12 bases had no gene match. Germline loops: CDR1 MNHEY, CDR2 SMNVEV (reference sequence). The CDR3 DNA is TGTGCCAGCAGTCCGTTTCTAGCGGGAGAAGGTCCAGATACGCAGTATTTT. It yields the protein CASSPFLAGEGPDTQYF.

CDR3 region: CASSPVGGPSMNTEAFF. CDR3 nucleotides: TGCGCCAGCAGCCCGGTGGGGGGACCCAGCATGAACACTGAAGCTTTCTTT. This sequence joins TRBV4-1 and TRBJ1-1; perhaps TRBD1 as D (5 bases). The germline CDR1 and CDR2 sequences are MGHRA and YSYEKL. With 4 bases removed from V and 0 bases from J, the gap between germline ends came to 18 bases. The CDR3 is 17 residues long.

This clonotype was detected only a few times. The J gene is TRBJ2-1, the V gene TRBV29-1; no clear D. This CDR3 comprises 13 residues. Germline loops: CDR1 SQVTM, CDR2 ANQGSEA. With 5 bases removed from V and 3 bases from J, the gap between germline ends came to 11 bases. The CDR3 nucleotides are TGCAGCGTTAAAAGCTCAGACTACAATGAGCAGTTCTTC. It translates to CSVKSSDYNEQFF.

V and J are TRBV5-1 and TRBJ1-1; D might be TRBD1 (5 bases). This CDR3 has 16 residues. Trimming removed 6 bases from V and 3 bases from J, with 21 bases in between. Germline CDR1 and CDR2: SGHRS and YFSETQ. The CDR3 DNA is TGCGCCAGCACCCCGACCGCAGGGAGGGTGTACACTGAAGCTTTCTTT. Its translation: CASTPTAGRVYTEAFF.

The chain combines TRBV2 with TRBJ1-5; 7 bases line up with TRBD1. The CDR3 has 15 residues. After removal of 1 base from V and 6 bases from J, the junction contained 6 bases not matched to a gene. The germline gives CDR1 SNHLY, CDR2 FYNNEI. The CDR3 protein is CASSEVTGESQPQHF. CDR3 nucleotides: TGTGCCAGCAGTGAAGTCACAGGGGAGTCTCAGCCCCAGCATTTT. Using reference TRBV2 and TRBJ1-5 for the parts outside the CDR3, the full variable domain is EPEVTQTPSHQVTQMGQEVILRCVPISNHLYFYWYRQILGQKVEFLVSFYNNEISEKSEIFDDQFSVERPDGSNFTLKIRSTKLEDSAMYFCASSEVTGESQPQHFGDGTRLSIL.

This clonotype was seen more than once but under ten times. The chain links TRBV29-1 to TRBJ2-1; 12 nucleotides match TRBD1. This CDR3 is built from 14 residues. The V gene end was trimmed by 0 bases and the J gene end by 8 bases; junction bases not matched to a gene: 2. Germline-derived CDR1 and CDR2 are SQVTM and ANQGSEA. Here the CDR3 reads CSVEEGTGGHEQFF. The CDR3 DNA reads as TGCAGCGTTGAAGAGGGGACAGGGGGCCATGAGCAGTTCTTC.

This clonotype was observed a handful of times. This CDR3 is CASNRPRGSNTEAFF. The CDR3 DNA reads TGTGCCAGTAACAGGCCCAGGGGAAGTAACACTGAAGCTTTCTTT. The chain links TRBV19 to TRBJ1-1, with D possibly being TRBD1 (6 bases). Germline V lookup: CDR1 LNHDA, CDR2 SQIVND (reference sequence). The CDR3 is 15 residues long. The V end was cut by 7 bases, the J end by 2 bases, with 17 bases between.

This rearrangement joins TRBV3-1 to TRBJ2-1, with TRBD2 identical over 13 bases. J was trimmed by 7 bases and V by 0 bases; bases with no gene match: 3. Germline loops: CDR1 LGHDT, CDR2 YNNKEL (reference sequence). This CDR3 contains 16 residues. The DNA of the CDR3 is TGTGCCAGCAGCCAAGATGAGGGACTAGCGGGGAATGAGCAGTTCTTC. It encodes CASSQDEGLAGNEQFF.

In the case of this clonotype: One end of the junction is discordant with germline, which a read error may explain. The gene calls are TRBV15 and TRBJ2-2; tentatively, D is TRBD2 (6 bases). From germline, CDR1 is LNHNV and CDR2 YYDKDF (reference sequence). This CDR3 has 17 residues. Written as DNA, the CDR3 is TGTGCCACCAGCAGAGATAATGTCGCGGCCCGTGGCGGGGAGCTGATTTTT. This sequence encodes CATSRDNVAARGGELIF.

This clonotype came up many times. The chain uses TRBV20-1 and TRBJ2-1; 7 bases line up with TRBD2. Germline-derived CDR1 and CDR2 are DFQATT and SNEGSKA (reference sequence). With 4 bases clipped from V and 1 base from J, the junction kept 16 bases outside the gene matches. The CDR3 spans 18 residues. CDR3 coding DNA: TGCAGTGCTAAGGGGATCGGGATGGCGGGAGTTTCCTACAATGAGCAGTTCTTC. It encodes CSAKGIGMAGVSYNEQFF.

The rearrangement joins TRBV7-9 to TRBJ2-5, with D perhaps given as TRBD1 or TRBD2 (5 bases each). CDR1 is SEHNR and CDR2 is FQNEAQ in the germline V gene (reference sequence). The length of the CDR3 is 15 residues. Trimming stripped 5 bases from V and 7 bases from J, with 20 bases between. The CDR3 bases are TGTGCCAGCAGCCCTTATATCCCGGGACGACTGACCCAGTACTTC. This translates into CASSPYIPGRLTQYF.

This clonotype was seen only a few times. The V and J genes are TRBV24-1 and TRBJ1-5, with D unclear. V dropped 8 bases and J dropped 0 bases, with 19 bases sitting between them. The CDR3 is 17 amino acids. Germline CDR1 and CDR2: KGHDR and SFDVKD. CDR3 sequence reads: CATKNAYRSYSNQPQHF. CDR3 DNA: TGTGCCACCAAAAACGCATACCGCAGTTATAGCAATCAGCCCCAGCATTTT.

The chain couples TRBV7-9 to TRBJ2-3, with 9 bases identical to TRBD2. V was clipped by 3 bases and J by 2 bases; unmatched bases: 3. The germline CDR1 and CDR2 sequences are SEHNR and FQNEAQ (reference sequence). The CDR3 covers 15 residues. The CDR3 sequence is CASSFIAGATDTQYF. CDR3 DNA: TGTGCCAGCAGCTTTATAGCGGGGGCCACAGATACGCAGTATTTT.

V usage is TRBV29-1 and J usage is TRBJ1-2; D call uncertain. This CDR3 has 11 amino acids. V was pared by 2 bases and J by 6 bases, with 7 bases between. Germline CDR1 reads SQVTM; CDR2 reads ANQGSEA. This CDR3 is CSVESTDGYTF. CDR3 sequence (DNA): TGCAGCGTTGAATCGACGGATGGCTACACCTTC.

This clonotype was counted a few times. The rearrangement joins TRBV5-1 to TRBJ2-3; 9 positions match TRBD2. The ends lost 5 bases at V and 5 bases at J; junction bases unmatched: 3. The CDR3 extends over 13 amino acids. CDR1 SGHRS and CDR2 YFSETQ come from the germline V gene. The CDR3 spells CASRTSGLDTQYF. The CDR3 DNA is TGCGCCAGCAGAACTAGCGGGTTAGATACGCAGTATTTT. Full variable domain (missing parts from reference TRBV5-1 and TRBJ2-3): KAGVTQTPRYLIKTRGQQVTLSCSPISGHRSVSWYQQTPGQGLQFLFEYFSETQRNKGNFPGRFSGRQFSNSRSEMNVSTLELGDSALYLCASRTSGLDTQYFGPGTRLTVL.

V gene TRBV30 combines with J gene TRBJ1-5; the D gene is possibly TRBD1 (5 bases). Germline V lookup: CDR1 GTSNPN, CDR2 SVGIG (reference sequence). This CDR3 is 13 amino acids long. Trimming took off 3 bases at V and 5 bases at J, with 11 bases between the two ends. CDR3 nucleotide sequence: TGTGCCTGGAGCTCAGGGAGAGATCAGCCCCAGCATTTT. Its translation: CAWSSGRDQPQHF. Full variable domain (remainder filled in from reference TRBV30 and TRBJ1-5): SQTIHQWPATLVQPVGSPLSLECTVEGTSNPNLYWYRQAAGRGLQLLFYSVGIGQISSEVPQNLSASRPQDRQFILSSKKLLLSDSGFYLCAWSSGRDQPQHFGDGTRLSIL.

CDR3 sequence (DNA): TGTGCCACCAGCAGAGATAGAGGTAGCTACACCTTC. It is translated as CATSRDRGSYTF. This chain uses TRBV15 with TRBJ1-2; D not certain. The ends were cut back, 0 bases at V and 9 bases at J, with 8 bases in the middle. Germline CDR1 is LNHNV and CDR2 is YYDKDF (reference sequence). There are 12 residues in the CDR3.

Only a few counts were recorded for this clonotype. V gene TRBV20-1 combines with J gene TRBJ2-1; 11 positions match TRBD2. The CDR3 loop spans 14 amino acids. With 6 bases clipped from V and 7 bases from J, the junction kept 8 bases outside the gene matches. Germline V lookup: CDR1 DFQATT, CDR2 SNEGSKA (reference sequence). The CDR3 is CSARTRLAGNEQFF. The CDR3 region has the DNA TGCAGTGCCCGTACGAGACTAGCGGGGAATGAGCAGTTCTTC.

In this sample, this clonotype turned up once. This rearrangement joins TRBV20-1 to TRBJ1-4, with D hard to call. The CDR3 runs 12 residues. Per germline, CDR1 DFQATT and CDR2 SNEGSKA (reference sequence). Trimming pared 2 bases from V and 5 bases from J, leaving 6 bases between. The CDR3 DNA is TGCAGTGCTAGACAGAAGAATGAAAAACTGTTTTTT. It translates to CSARQKNEKLFF.

The rearrangement links TRBV11-3 to TRBJ2-3; TRBD2 matches 14 bases. The germline V gene has CDR1 SGHNT and CDR2 YENEEA. The CDR3 has 17 amino acids. V lost 2 bases and J lost 6; bases outside the gene matches: 7. The CDR3 nucleotides read TGTGCCAGCAGCTTACCGGGACTAGCGGGAGTGGCGGATACGCAGTATTTT. Translation gives CASSLPGLAGVADTQYF.

This clonotype was detected only once. CDR3 nucleotides: TGTGCCAGCATGAAAGAACTCAATCAGCCCCAGCATTTT. Amino acid sequence: CASMKELNQPQHF. The V gene is TRBV2, the J gene TRBJ1-5; D remains unclear. From germline, CDR1 is SNHLY and CDR2 FYNNEI. Trimming took off 7 bases at V and 3 bases at J, with 10 bases between the two ends. The CDR3 is 13 amino acids.

This clonotype was observed a handful of times. This chain connects TRBV5-1 to TRBJ2-1, with D uncertain. Germline loops: CDR1 SGHRS, CDR2 YFSETQ. V was clipped by 0 bases and J by 4 bases, with 5 bases between them. The CDR3 has 13 residues. The CDR3 spells CASSLALYNEQFF. The CDR3 DNA reads TGCGCCAGCAGCTTGGCATTATACAATGAGCAGTTCTTC. Full variable domain (missing parts from reference TRBV5-1 and TRBJ2-1): KAGVTQTPRYLIKTRGQQVTLSCSPISGHRSVSWYQQTPGQGLQFLFEYFSETQRNKGNFPGRFSGRQFSNSRSEMNVSTLELGDSALYLCASSLALYNEQFFGPGTRLTVL.

The chain is built from TRBV30 and TRBJ2-4; D gene ambiguous. V lost 2 bases and J 8 bases, leaving 13 bases between the germline ends. The CDR3 consists of 13 residues. CDR1 and CDR2 (germline): GTSNPN, SVGIG (reference sequence). The CDR3 loop is CAWSIANRDIQYF. CDR3 nucleotide sequence: TGTGCCTGGAGTATAGCAAATAGGGACATTCAGTACTTC. Combining the CDR3 with reference TRBV30 and TRBJ2-4 gives the whole variable domain SQTIHQWPATLVQPVGSPLSLECTVEGTSNPNLYWYRQAAGRGLQLLFYSVGIGQISSEVPQNLSASRPQDRQFILSSKKLLLSDSGFYLCAWSIANRDIQYFGAGTRLSVL.

V and J are TRBV12-3 or TRBV12-4 and TRBJ1-2; perhaps TRBD1 as D (5 bases). The CDR3 contains 15 residues. V was clipped by 2 bases and J by 4 bases, with 14 bases between them. For the CDR3, the DNA is TGTGCCAGCAGTTTACGGGGCAAAACCCCCTATGGCTACACCTTC. It yields the protein CASSLRGKTPYGYTF.